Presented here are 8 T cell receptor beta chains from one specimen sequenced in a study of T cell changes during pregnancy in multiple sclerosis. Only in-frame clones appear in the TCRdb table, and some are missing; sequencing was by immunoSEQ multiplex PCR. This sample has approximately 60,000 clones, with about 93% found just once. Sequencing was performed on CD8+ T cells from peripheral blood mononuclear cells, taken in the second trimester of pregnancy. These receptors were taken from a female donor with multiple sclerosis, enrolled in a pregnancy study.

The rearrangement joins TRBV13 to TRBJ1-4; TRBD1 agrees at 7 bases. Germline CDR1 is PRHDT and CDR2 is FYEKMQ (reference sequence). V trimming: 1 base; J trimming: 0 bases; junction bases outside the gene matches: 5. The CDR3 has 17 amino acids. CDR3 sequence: CASSLEGTEATNEKLFF. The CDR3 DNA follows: TGTGCCAGCAGCTTAGAGGGGACAGAGGCAACTAATGAAAAACTGTTTTTT.

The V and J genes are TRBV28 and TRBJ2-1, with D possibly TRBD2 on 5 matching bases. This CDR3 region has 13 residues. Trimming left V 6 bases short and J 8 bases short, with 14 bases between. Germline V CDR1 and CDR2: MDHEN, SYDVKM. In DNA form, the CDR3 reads TGTGCCAGCAGCCCCGGACTGCCCTATGAGCAGTTCTTC. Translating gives CASSPGLPYEQFF.

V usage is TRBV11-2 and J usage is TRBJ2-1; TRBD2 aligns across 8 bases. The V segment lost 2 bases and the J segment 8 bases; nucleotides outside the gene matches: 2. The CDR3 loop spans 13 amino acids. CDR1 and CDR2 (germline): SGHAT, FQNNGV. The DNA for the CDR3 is TGTGCCAGCAGCTTAAGCGGGAGAGATGAGCAGTTCTTC. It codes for CASSLSGRDEQFF.

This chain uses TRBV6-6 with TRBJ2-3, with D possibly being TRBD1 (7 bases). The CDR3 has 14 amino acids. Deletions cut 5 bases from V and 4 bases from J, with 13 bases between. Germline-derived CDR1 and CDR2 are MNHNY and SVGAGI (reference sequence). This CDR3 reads CASSPSGGSDTQYF. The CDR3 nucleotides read TGTGCCAGCAGTCCTTCAGGGGGGTCAGATACGCAGTATTTT.

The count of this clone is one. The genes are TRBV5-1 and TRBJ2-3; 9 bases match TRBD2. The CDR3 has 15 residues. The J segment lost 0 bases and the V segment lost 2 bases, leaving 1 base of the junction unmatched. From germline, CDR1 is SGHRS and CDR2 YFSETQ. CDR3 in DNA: TGCGCCAGCAGCTTTAGCGGGGGCAGCACAGATACGCAGTATTTT. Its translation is CASSFSGGSTDTQYF.

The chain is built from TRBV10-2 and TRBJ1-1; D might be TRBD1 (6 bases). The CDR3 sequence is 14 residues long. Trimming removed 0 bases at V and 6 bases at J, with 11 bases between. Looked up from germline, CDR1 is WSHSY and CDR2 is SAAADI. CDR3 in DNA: TGCGCCAGCAGTGAGTCCTACAGGGTGGCTGAAGCTTTCTTT. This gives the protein CASSESYRVAEAFF.

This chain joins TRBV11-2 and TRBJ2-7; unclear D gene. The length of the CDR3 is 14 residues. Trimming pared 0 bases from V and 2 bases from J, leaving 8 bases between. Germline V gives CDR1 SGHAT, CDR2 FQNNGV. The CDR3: CASSLEAVTYEQYF. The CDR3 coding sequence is TGTGCCAGCAGCTTAGAGGCAGTAACCTACGAGCAGTACTTC.

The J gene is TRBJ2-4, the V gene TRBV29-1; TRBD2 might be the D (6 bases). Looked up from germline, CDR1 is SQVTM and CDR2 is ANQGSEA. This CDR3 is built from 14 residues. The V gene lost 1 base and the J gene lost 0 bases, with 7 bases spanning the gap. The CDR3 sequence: CSVEGGVAKNIQYF. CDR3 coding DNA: TGCAGCGTTGAAGGCGGGGTAGCCAAAAACATTCAGTACTTC.